This T cell receptor (beta chain) was identified during a study of cytomegalovirus exposure and HLA in healthy donors. PCR primers comprised 60 Vbeta and 13 Jbeta primers. Profiling relied on immunoSEQ multiplex PCR, and the TCRdb table lists in-frame clones only, not all of them. The table shows approximately 140,000 clones, with approximately 57% occurring only once. The V gene lost 10 bases and the J gene lost 1 base, with 11 bases spanning the gap. Looked up from germline, CDR1 is ENHRY and CDR2 is SYGVKD. CDR3 length equals 13 residues. This clone was picked up a small number of times. The chain couples TRBV10-3 to TRBJ1-5; a possible D gene is TRBD1 (6 bases). The clonotype was recovered from a male donor in good health and CMV-seronegative. Sequenced: PBMCs. CDR3 DNA sequence: TGTGCCACGGGCGGACAGAGCAATCAGCCCCAGCATTTT. This translates into CATGGQSNQPQHF.